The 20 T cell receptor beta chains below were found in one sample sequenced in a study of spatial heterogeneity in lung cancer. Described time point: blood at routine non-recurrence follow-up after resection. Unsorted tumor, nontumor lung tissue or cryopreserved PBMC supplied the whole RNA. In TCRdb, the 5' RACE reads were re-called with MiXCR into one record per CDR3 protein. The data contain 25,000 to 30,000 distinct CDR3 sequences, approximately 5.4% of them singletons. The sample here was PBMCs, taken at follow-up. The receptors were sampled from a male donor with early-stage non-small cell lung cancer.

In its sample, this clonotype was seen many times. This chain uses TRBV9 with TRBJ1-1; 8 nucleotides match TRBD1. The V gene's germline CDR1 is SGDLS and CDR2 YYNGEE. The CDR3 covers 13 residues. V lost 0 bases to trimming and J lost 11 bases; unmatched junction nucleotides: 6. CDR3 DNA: TGTGCCAGCAGCGTAGATCGACAGGGGACGGCTTTCTTT. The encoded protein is CASSVDRQGTAFF.

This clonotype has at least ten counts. This chain's CDR3 is CASSRTVLRGPQPQHF. The CDR3 region has the DNA TGCGCCAGCAGCCGCACGGTGTTGAGAGGGCCTCAGCCCCAGCATTTT. The rearrangement joins TRBV4-1 to TRBJ1-5; D is unclear. V lost 4 bases, J lost 6 bases, and 19 bases lay in between. Germline V gene lookup returns CDR1 MGHRA and CDR2 YSYEKL. The CDR3 runs to 16 residues.

The CDR3 sequence: CASSFEGIEQFF. The CDR3 bases are TGTGCCAGCAGTTTCGAGGGAATCGAGCAGTTCTTC. The chain couples TRBV12-3 or TRBV12-4 to TRBJ2-1; TRBD2 might be the D (5 bases). Deletions cut 3 bases from V and 10 bases from J, with 10 bases between. This CDR3 is 12 amino acids long.

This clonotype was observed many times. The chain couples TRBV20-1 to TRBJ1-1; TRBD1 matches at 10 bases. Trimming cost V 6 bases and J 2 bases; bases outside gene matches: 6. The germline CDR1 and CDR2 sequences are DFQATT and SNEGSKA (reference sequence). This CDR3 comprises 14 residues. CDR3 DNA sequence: TGCAGTGCCCCGGGACAGGGGAAAAACACTGAAGCTTTCTTT. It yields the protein CSAPGQGKNTEAFF.

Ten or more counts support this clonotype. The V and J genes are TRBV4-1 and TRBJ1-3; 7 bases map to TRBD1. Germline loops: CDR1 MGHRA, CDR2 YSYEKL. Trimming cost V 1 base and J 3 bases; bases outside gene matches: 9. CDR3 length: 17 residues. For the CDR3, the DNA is TGCGCCAGCAGCCAAGGGGGCTGGGGACAGATTGGAAACACCATATATTTT. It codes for CASSQGGWGQIGNTIYF.

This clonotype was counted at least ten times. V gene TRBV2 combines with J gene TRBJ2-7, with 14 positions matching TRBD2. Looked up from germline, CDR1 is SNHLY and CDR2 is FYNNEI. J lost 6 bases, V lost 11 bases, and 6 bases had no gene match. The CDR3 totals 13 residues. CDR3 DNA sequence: TGTGCCGTAGGGACTAGCGGGAGAGGCGAGCAGTACGTC. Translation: CAVGTSGRGEQYV.

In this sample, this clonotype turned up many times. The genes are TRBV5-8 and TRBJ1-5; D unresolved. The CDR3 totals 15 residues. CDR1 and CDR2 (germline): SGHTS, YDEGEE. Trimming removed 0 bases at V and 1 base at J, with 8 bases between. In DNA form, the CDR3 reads TGTGCCAGCAGCTTGGTTCTGGGGAGCAATCAGCCCCAGCATTTT. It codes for CASSLVLGSNQPQHF.

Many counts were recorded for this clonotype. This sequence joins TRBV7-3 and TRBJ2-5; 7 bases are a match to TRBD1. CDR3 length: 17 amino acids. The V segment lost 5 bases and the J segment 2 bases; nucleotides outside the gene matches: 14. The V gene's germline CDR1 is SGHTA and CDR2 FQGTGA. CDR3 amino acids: CASSPMGTAYLQETQYF. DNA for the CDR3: TGTGCCAGCAGCCCGATGGGGACAGCCTACCTTCAAGAGACCCAGTACTTC.

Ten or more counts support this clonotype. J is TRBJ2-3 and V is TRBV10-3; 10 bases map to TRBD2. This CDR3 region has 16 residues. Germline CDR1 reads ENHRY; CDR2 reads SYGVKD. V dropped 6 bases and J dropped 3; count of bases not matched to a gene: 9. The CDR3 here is CAISRESSGGTDTQYF. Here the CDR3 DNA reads TGTGCCATCAGCCGAGAGAGTAGCGGGGGGACAGATACGCAGTATTTT.

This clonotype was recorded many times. The CDR3 sequence: CSASPTAGVPDTQYF. The CDR3 region has the DNA TGCAGTGCTAGCCCGACGGCAGGGGTCCCAGATACGCAGTATTTT. The rearrangement joins TRBV20-1 to TRBJ2-3, with D perhaps matching TRBD1 (6 bases). The length of the CDR3 is 15 residues. Germline loops: CDR1 DFQATT, CDR2 SNEGSKA (reference sequence). V was cut by 3 bases and J by 4 bases, with 17 bases left in between.

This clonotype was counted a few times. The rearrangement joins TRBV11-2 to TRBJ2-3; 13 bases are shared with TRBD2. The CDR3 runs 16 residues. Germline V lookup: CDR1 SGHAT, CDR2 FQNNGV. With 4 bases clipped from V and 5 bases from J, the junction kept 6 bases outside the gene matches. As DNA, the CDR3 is TGTGCCAGCAGCTCGCAGACTAGCGGGGGGCGAGATACGCAGTATTTT. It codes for CASSSQTSGGRDTQYF. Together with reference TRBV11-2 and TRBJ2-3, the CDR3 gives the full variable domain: EAGVAQSPRYKIIEKRQSVAFWCNPISGHATLYWYQQILGQGPKLLIQFQNNGVVDDSQLPKDRFSAERLKGVDSTLKIQPAKLEDSAVYLCASSSQTSGGRDTQYFGPGTRLTVL.

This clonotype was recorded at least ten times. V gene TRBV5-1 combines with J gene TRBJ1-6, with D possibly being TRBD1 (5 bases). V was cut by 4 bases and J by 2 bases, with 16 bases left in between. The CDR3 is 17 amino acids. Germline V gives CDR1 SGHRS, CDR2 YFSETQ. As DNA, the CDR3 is TGCGCCAGCAGCCCGACCGGACGGGGCGCCTATAATTCACCCCTCCACTTT. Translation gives CASSPTGRGAYNSPLHF.

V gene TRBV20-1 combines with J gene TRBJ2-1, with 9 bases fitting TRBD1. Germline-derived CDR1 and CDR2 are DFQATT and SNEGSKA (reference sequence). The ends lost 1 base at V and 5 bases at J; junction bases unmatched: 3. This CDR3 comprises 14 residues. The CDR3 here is CSARVDRGHNEQFF. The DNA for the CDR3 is TGCAGTGCTAGAGTGGACAGGGGCCACAATGAGCAGTTCTTC.

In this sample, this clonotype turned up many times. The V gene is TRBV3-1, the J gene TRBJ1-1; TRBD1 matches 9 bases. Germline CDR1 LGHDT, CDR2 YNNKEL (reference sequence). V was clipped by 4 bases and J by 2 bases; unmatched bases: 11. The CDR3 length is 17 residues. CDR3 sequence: CASSPTGQGEKNTEAFF. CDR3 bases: TGTGCCAGCAGCCCCACGGGACAGGGAGAGAAAAACACTGAAGCTTTCTTT.

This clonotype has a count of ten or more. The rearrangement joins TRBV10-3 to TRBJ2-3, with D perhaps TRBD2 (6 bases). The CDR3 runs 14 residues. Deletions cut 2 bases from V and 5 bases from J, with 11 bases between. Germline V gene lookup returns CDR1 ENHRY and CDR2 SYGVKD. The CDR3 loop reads CAISERGLKDTQYF. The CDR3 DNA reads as TGTGCCATCAGTGAGCGGGGGTTAAAAGATACGCAGTATTTT.

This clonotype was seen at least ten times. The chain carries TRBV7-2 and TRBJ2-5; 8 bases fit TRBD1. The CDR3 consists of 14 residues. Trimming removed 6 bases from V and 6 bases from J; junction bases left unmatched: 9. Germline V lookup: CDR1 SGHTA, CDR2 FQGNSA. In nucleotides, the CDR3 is TGTGCCAGCAGTGATTCTGGACAGGGAAAGACCCAGTACTTC. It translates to CASSDSGQGKTQYF.

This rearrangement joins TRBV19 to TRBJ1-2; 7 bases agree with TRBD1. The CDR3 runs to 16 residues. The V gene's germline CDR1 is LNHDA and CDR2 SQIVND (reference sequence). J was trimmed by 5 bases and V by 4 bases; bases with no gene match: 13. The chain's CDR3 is CASSTDLGQVAYGYTF. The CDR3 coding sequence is TGTGCCAGTAGTACAGACCTAGGACAGGTGGCGTATGGCTACACCTTC.

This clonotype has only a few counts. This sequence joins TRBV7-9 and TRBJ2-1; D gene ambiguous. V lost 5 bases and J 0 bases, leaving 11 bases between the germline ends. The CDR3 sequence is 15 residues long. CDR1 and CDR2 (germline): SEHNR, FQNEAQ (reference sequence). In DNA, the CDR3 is TGTGCCAGCAGCCCGACCGACAACTCCTACAATGAGCAGTTCTTC. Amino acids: CASSPTDNSYNEQFF. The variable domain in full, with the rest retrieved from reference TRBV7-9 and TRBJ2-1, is DTGVSQNPRHKITKRGQNVTFRCDPISEHNRLYWYRQTLGQGPEFLTYFQNEAQLEKSRLLSDRFSAERPKGSFSTLEIQRTEQGDSAMYLCASSPTDNSYNEQFFGPGTRLTVL.

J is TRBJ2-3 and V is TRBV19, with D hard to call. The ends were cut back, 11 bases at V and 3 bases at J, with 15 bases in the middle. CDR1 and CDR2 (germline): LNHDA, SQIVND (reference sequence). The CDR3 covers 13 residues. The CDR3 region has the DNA TGTGCCGCCCGGCCTTCGAGTACAGATACGCAGTATTTT. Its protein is CAARPSSTDTQYF. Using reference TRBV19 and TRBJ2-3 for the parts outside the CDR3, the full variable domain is DGGITQSPKYLFRKEGQNVTLSCEQNLNHDAMYWYRQDPGQGLRLIYYSQIVNDFQKGDIAEGYSVSREKKESFPLTVTSAQKNPTAFYLCAARPSSTDTQYFGPGTRLTVL.

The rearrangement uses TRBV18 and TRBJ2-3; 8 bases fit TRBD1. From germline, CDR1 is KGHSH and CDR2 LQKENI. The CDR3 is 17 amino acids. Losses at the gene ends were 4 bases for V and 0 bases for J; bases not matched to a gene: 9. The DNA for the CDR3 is TGTGCCAGCTCACTCAACGCCGGGACAGGCAGCACAGATACGCAGTATTTT. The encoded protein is CASSLNAGTGSTDTQYF.